One sample yielded the 30 T cell receptor beta chains listed below, sequenced in a study of PD-L1 blockade in urothelial cancer. Regarding time point: peripheral blood 6 weeks after treatment start. Clones were read by immunoSEQ multiplex PCR, and TCRdb kept only the in-frame ones, dropping some. This table holds roughly 46,000 clones, roughly 84% found once. The source material was PBMCs, sampled around atezolizumab (anti-PD-L1) treatment. These receptors were collected from a man aged 50 to 59 with urothelial cancer.

This clone was recorded only once. The chain joins TRBV4-3 to TRBJ2-5, with a weak D call TRBD2 (5 bases). CDR3 length equals 15 residues. The V end was cut by 1 base, the J end by 1 base, with 10 bases between. CDR1 and CDR2 (germline): LGHNA, YSLEER. The CDR3: CASSQGRRIQETQYF. The CDR3 nucleotides are TGCGCCAGCAGCCAAGGGAGGAGAATCCAAGAGACCCAGTACTTC.

The gene calls are TRBV7-3 and TRBJ2-2; D ambiguous. V was clipped by 4 bases and J by 1 base, with 7 bases between them. Looked up from germline, CDR1 is SGHTA and CDR2 is FQGTGA. This CDR3 comprises 14 residues. CDR3 region: CASSSPGNTGELFF. The CDR3 region has the DNA TGTGCCAGCAGCTCGCCAGGGAACACCGGGGAGCTGTTTTTT.

This chain links TRBV5-5 with TRBJ1-2; D may be TRBD1 (6 bases). V was cut by 0 bases and J by 0 bases, with 15 bases left in between. The CDR3 consists of 17 residues. Germline V lookup: CDR1 SGHKS, CDR2 YYEKEE (reference sequence). The CDR3 here is CASSLAGEMGSNYGYTF. Here the CDR3 DNA reads TGTGCCAGCAGCTTGGCAGGGGAAATGGGGTCTAACTATGGCTACACCTTC.

The chain joins TRBV11-3 to TRBJ2-2; TRBD2 matches at 7 bases. The CDR3 length is 14 residues. Trimming removed 5 bases from V and 2 bases from J; junction bases left unmatched: 2. The germline gives CDR1 SGHNT, CDR2 YENEEA. The CDR3 loop is CASSPSGNTGELFF. The CDR3 DNA reads TGTGCCAGCAGCCCTAGCGGAAACACCGGGGAGCTGTTTTTT.

The V call is TRBV5-1, the J call TRBJ1-3; 7 bases match TRBD1. The germline gives CDR1 SGHRS, CDR2 YFSETQ. V gave up 0 bases and J gave up 0 bases; unmatched junction bases: 3. The CDR3 loop spans 16 amino acids. CDR3 DNA: TGCGCCAGCAGCTTGGGAGACAGGGACTCTGGAAACACCATATATTTT. It yields the protein CASSLGDRDSGNTIYF.

The chain couples TRBV11-2 to TRBJ2-7; the D gene is possibly TRBD1 (6 bases). CDR3 size: 15 residues. The germline V gene has CDR1 SGHAT and CDR2 FQNNGV. Trimming pared 0 bases from V and 1 base from J, leaving 10 bases between. In DNA, the CDR3 is TGTGCCAGCAGCTTAGACCGGACAGCGTCCTACGAGCAGTACTTC. Translating it yields CASSLDRTASYEQYF.

This clone was seen a handful of times. The chain couples TRBV6-4 to TRBJ2-3, with 9 bases matching TRBD2. The CDR3 has 15 residues. CDR1 and CDR2 from the germline V gene are MRHNA and SNTAGT. V shed 4 bases and J 1 base; nucleotides not matched to a gene: 3. The DNA of the CDR3 is TGTGCCAGCAGTGCAATAGCGGGGGGCACAGATACGCAGTATTTT. Amino acids: CASSAIAGGTDTQYF.

The chain is built from TRBV5-1 and TRBJ2-7, with a tentative D call TRBD2 (6 bases). In germline, CDR1 is SGHRS, CDR2 YFSETQ. Between the trimmed V and J ends, which lost 4 bases and 3 bases, there was a span of 17 bases. The CDR3 totals 15 residues. The CDR3 DNA is TGCGCCAGCAGCACCGGGATTTCGGGGGTCTACGAGCAGTACTTC. It yields the protein CASSTGISGVYEQYF.

J is TRBJ1-1 and V is TRBV5-1; tentative D call: TRBD1 (6 bases). The CDR3 is 15 residues long. V lost 0 bases and J lost 0, with 9 bases in between. CDR1 is SGHRS, CDR2 YFSETQ, per germline. The CDR3 spells CASSLAGAMNTEAFF. CDR3 nucleotides: TGCGCCAGCAGCTTGGCAGGGGCGATGAACACTGAAGCTTTCTTT.

The gene calls are TRBV25-1 and TRBJ2-2; 8 bases line up with TRBD1. This CDR3 contains 13 residues. Germline lookup yields CDR1 MGHDK and CDR2 SYGVNS. J gave up 4 bases and V 6 bases, and 1 base lay outside the gene matches. In DNA form, the CDR3 reads TGTGCCAGCAGGGACAGGGTCACCGGGGAGCTGTTTTTT. It translates to CASRDRVTGELFF.

V and J are TRBV29-1 and TRBJ2-1; the D gene is possibly TRBD2 (7 bases). Germline CDR1 reads SQVTM; CDR2 reads ANQGSEA. V was shortened by 2 bases and J by 2 bases, with 16 bases between the two germline ends. This CDR3 is 16 amino acids long. This CDR3 is CSVEMAGADPYNEQFF. DNA of the CDR3: TGCAGCGTTGAAATGGCGGGGGCGGACCCCTACAATGAGCAGTTCTTC.

Written as DNA, the CDR3 is TGTGCCAGCTCACCTACCGGGACAGGCTTCTCTGGAAACACCATATATTTT. Amino acid sequence: CASSPTGTGFSGNTIYF. The V and J genes are TRBV18 and TRBJ1-3, with 8 bases fitting TRBD1. The CDR3 has 17 amino acids. Germline V lookup: CDR1 KGHSH, CDR2 LQKENI. V trimming: 3 bases; J trimming: 0 bases; junction bases outside the gene matches: 7.

The chain employs TRBV5-3 and TRBJ1-2; no clear D gene. TRBV5-3 is known as an ORF, though its function is uncertain. Between the trimmed V and J ends, which lost 4 bases and 7 bases, there was a span of 17 bases. The CDR3 spans 14 residues. The CDR3 bases are TGTGCCAGAAGCCCACGACGGGGAATTGGTGGCTACACCTTC. This gives the protein CARSPRRGIGGYTF.

V and J are TRBV7-9 and TRBJ1-3; D gene uncertain. V lost 1 base and J lost 8, with 15 bases in between. This CDR3 has 15 residues. Per the germline V gene, CDR1 is SEHNR and CDR2 is FQNEAQ (reference sequence). CDR3 DNA sequence: TGTGCCAGCAGCTTAGTTAGCCCCGGTCTCTACACCATATATTTT. This codes for CASSLVSPGLYTIYF.

The DNA for the CDR3 is TGTGCCAGCGCGGTGGGACAGGTTTTTGGTTCGGGCGAGCAGTACTTC. Translation: CASAVGQVFGSGEQYF. The J gene is TRBJ2-7, the V gene TRBV9; 8 bases line up with TRBD1. This CDR3 region has 16 residues. CDR1 is SGDLS and CDR2 is YYNGEE in the germline V gene. J gave up 6 bases and V 7 bases, and 18 bases lay outside the gene matches.

V is TRBV5-1 and J is TRBJ2-4; the match to TRBD2 covers 8 bases. J was trimmed by 6 bases and V by 0 bases; bases with no gene match: 8. The germline V gene has CDR1 SGHRS and CDR2 YFSETQ. The CDR3 runs to 16 residues. The CDR3 DNA is TGCGCCAGCAGCTTGGCGGGAGGGCCCAGCGGAAACATTCAGTACTTC. It is translated as CASSLAGGPSGNIQYF.

CDR3: CASSHTSGLYEQYF. CDR3 DNA sequence: TGCGCCAGCAGCCATACCTCAGGTCTCTACGAGCAGTACTTC. The V gene is TRBV4-3, the J gene TRBJ2-7; D ambiguous. From germline, CDR1 is LGHNA and CDR2 YSLEER. The CDR3 extends over 14 amino acids. Trimming left V 3 bases short and J 3 bases short, with 12 bases between.

Written as DNA, the CDR3 is TGTGCCAGCAGCTTAGAAGCGGGGGTTGCCTCCGGGGAGCTGTTTTTT. Amino acid sequence: CASSLEAGVASGELFF. The chain recombines TRBV7-9 with TRBJ2-2; 8 nucleotides align to TRBD2. This CDR3 comprises 16 residues. Germline values: CDR1 SEHNR, CDR2 FQNEAQ (reference sequence). The junction had 7 bases not matched to a gene; V was cut back by 1 base and J by 6 bases.

The V and J genes are TRBV29-1 and TRBJ2-1, with 8 bases lining up with TRBD1. The CDR3 length is 16 residues. Trimming removed 0 bases from V and 9 bases from J; junction bases left unmatched: 13. Per germline, CDR1 SQVTM and CDR2 ANQGSEA. The DNA for the CDR3 is TGCAGCGTTGAAGACCCGGTGGGCAGGGGGCGTAGTGAGCAGTTCTTC. It is translated as CSVEDPVGRGRSEQFF.

This clone was picked up one time. CDR3 in DNA: TGTGCCTGGAGTGCTCCGAAGACTAGCGGGAACAATGAGCAGTTCTTC. Translated: CAWSAPKTSGNNEQFF. The gene calls are TRBV30 and TRBJ2-1, with 11 bases fitting TRBD2. Trimming took 1 base from V and 5 from J; bases not matched to a gene: 7. Looked up from germline, CDR1 is GTSNPN and CDR2 is SVGIG (reference sequence). The CDR3 has 16 residues.

The chain employs TRBV25-1 and TRBJ2-7, with D perhaps TRBD1 (5 bases). The CDR3 has 14 residues. Germline V lookup: CDR1 MGHDK, CDR2 SYGVNS. V lost 5 bases to trimming and J lost 2 bases, with 13 bases between them. In DNA, the CDR3 is TGTGCCAGCAGTAAAACAGGCTCCGCCTACGAGCAGTACTTC. Amino acid sequence: CASSKTGSAYEQYF.

This clone is large in the sample. The chain recombines TRBV5-1 with TRBJ2-7, with 8 bases lining up with TRBD2. The CDR3 is made up of 14 amino acids. CDR1 and CDR2 from the germline V gene are SGHRS and YFSETQ. V dropped 7 bases and J dropped 3; count of bases not matched to a gene: 9. The CDR3, as DNA: TGCGCCAGCTCAACCAGCGGGAGTAGCTACGAGCAGTACTTC. Its protein is CASSTSGSSYEQYF.

The J gene is TRBJ2-7, the V gene TRBV2; 9 bases align to TRBD1. The CDR3 length is 16 residues. V shed 4 bases and J 1 base; nucleotides not matched to a gene: 8. Germline V gene lookup returns CDR1 SNHLY and CDR2 FYNNEI. The CDR3, as DNA: TGTGCCAGCAGTGCATCCGGGACAGGGATTTCCTACGAGCAGTACTTC. This sequence encodes CASSASGTGISYEQYF.

The chain combines TRBV12-5 with TRBJ2-1; 11 nucleotides match TRBD2. CDR1 and CDR2 from the germline V gene are LGHNT and FRNRAP. The junction had 10 bases not matched to a gene; V was cut back by 4 bases and J by 8 bases. This CDR3 has 16 amino acids. DNA for the CDR3: TGTGCTAGTGGTTCGCCTACTAGCGGGAGTGCCTATGAGCAGTTCTTC. Translation gives CASGSPTSGSAYEQFF.

The DNA for the CDR3 is TGTGCCAGTGGACAGGGTGTAGGCACCGGGGAGCTGTTTTTT. This gives the protein CASGQGVGTGELFF. The gene calls are TRBV2 and TRBJ2-2; 8 nucleotides match TRBD1. The germline gives CDR1 SNHLY, CDR2 FYNNEI. Losses at the gene ends were 9 bases for V and 4 bases for J; bases not matched to a gene: 7. This CDR3 has 14 residues. Combining the CDR3 with reference TRBV2 and TRBJ2-2 gives the whole variable domain EPEVTQTPSHQVTQMGQEVILRCVPISNHLYFYWYRQILGQKVEFLVSFYNNEISEKSEIFDDQFSVERPDGSNFTLKIRSTKLEDSAMYFCASGQGVGTGELFFGEGSRLTVL.

The J gene is TRBJ2-5, the V gene TRBV29-1; 14 bases agree with TRBD2. V was clipped by 5 bases and J by 4 bases; unmatched bases: 3. Germline-derived CDR1 and CDR2 are SQVTM and ANQGSEA. The CDR3 has 14 amino acids. The CDR3 DNA is TGCAGCGTTAGACTAGCGGGGGGGGTAGAGACCCAGTACTTC. It is translated as CSVRLAGGVETQYF.

This chain links TRBV7-9 with TRBJ2-1; possible D gene TRBD2, 6 bases. The germline V and J ends were trimmed by 6 bases and 5 bases, with 17 bases remaining between them. Germline V gene sequence: CDR1 SEHNR, CDR2 FQNEAQ (reference sequence). The CDR3 extends over 15 amino acids. In nucleotides, the CDR3 is TGTGCCAGCAGTCCCCGGGAGATGACCCACAATGAGCAGTTCTTC. Its translation: CASSPREMTHNEQFF.

The V and J genes are TRBV5-1 and TRBJ2-2; tentatively, D is TRBD1 (6 bases). The CDR3 sequence is 14 residues long. Germline assignment: CDR1 SGHRS and CDR2 YFSETQ. V dropped 2 bases and J dropped 4 bases, with 9 bases sitting between them. The CDR3 bases are TGCGCCAGCAGCTTCACAGGGAGCACCGGGGAGCTGTTTTTT. It yields the protein CASSFTGSTGELFF. Full variable domain (remainder filled in from reference TRBV5-1 and TRBJ2-2): KAGVTQTPRYLIKTRGQQVTLSCSPISGHRSVSWYQQTPGQGLQFLFEYFSETQRNKGNFPGRFSGRQFSNSRSEMNVSTLELGDSALYLCASSFTGSTGELFFGEGSRLTVL.

The chain is built from TRBV7-9 and TRBJ2-3, with TRBD2 matching 7 bases. Germline V gives CDR1 SEHNR, CDR2 FQNEAQ (reference sequence). Unmatched junction bases numbered 5, after V lost 3 bases and J lost 5 bases. The CDR3 totals 14 residues. The DNA for the CDR3 is TGTGCCAGCAGCTTGGGAGGGGCAGGAGATACGCAGTATTTT. It codes for CASSLGGAGDTQYF.

This chain uses TRBV10-3 with TRBJ1-2; 11 positions agree with TRBD1. Germline V lookup: CDR1 ENHRY, CDR2 SYGVKD. The J segment lost 6 bases and the V segment lost 3 bases, leaving 3 bases of the junction unmatched. The CDR3 spans 14 residues. CDR3 DNA sequence: TGTGCCATCAGTGACGGACAGGGGGCAGATGGCTACACCTTC. Translated, it gives CAISDGQGADGYTF.